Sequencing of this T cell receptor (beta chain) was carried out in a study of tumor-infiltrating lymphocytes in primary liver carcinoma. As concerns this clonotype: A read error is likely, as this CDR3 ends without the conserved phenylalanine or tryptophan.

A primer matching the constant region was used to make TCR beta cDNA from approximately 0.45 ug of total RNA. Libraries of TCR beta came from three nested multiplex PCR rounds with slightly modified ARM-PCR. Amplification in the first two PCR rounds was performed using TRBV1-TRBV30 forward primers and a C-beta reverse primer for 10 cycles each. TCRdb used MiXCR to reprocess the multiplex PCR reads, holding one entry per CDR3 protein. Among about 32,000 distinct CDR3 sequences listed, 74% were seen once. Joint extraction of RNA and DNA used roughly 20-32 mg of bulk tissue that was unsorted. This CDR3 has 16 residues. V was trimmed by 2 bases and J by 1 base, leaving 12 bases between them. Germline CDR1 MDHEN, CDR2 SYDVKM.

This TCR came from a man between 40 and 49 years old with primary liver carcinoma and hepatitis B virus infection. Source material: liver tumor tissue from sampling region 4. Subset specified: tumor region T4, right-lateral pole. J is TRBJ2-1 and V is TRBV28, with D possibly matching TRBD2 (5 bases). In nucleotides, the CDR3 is TGTGCCAGCAGTTTACTCGACCGCGGGTCCTACAATGAGCAGTTCATC. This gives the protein CASSLLDRGSYNEQFI.